These 14 T cell receptor beta chains came from one sample sequenced in a study of somatic mutations in cytotoxic T cells in rheumatoid arthritis. The method was immunoSEQ multiplex PCR; TCRdb's version includes in-frame clones alone and lacks a portion of them. The sample holds about 30,000 clones; more than 75% are singletons and the top ten take just under 8.5%. Material: CD8+ T cells sorted from blood. Source of these receptors: an adult with rheumatoid arthritis.

In this sample, this clone turned up once. The chain links TRBV9 to TRBJ2-2, with D possibly being TRBD2 (6 bases). With 4 bases removed from V and 4 bases from J, the gap between germline ends came to 17 bases. Germline-derived CDR1 and CDR2 are SGDLS and YYNGEE. CDR3 length: 16 amino acids. The CDR3, as DNA: TGTGCCAGCAGCTTGATGGGGGAGGCGAGCACCGGGGAGCTGTTTTTT. It encodes CASSLMGEASTGELFF.

The V gene is TRBV7-9, the J gene TRBJ2-7; 7 bases are shared with TRBD2. The CDR3 length is 12 residues. In germline, CDR1 is SEHNR, CDR2 FQNEAQ (reference sequence). With 1 base clipped from V and 7 bases from J, the junction kept 1 base outside the gene matches. The CDR3 sequence is CASSLGRGEQYF. The CDR3 DNA reads TGTGCCAGCAGCTTAGGGCGGGGGGAGCAGTACTTC. Full variable domain (missing parts from reference TRBV7-9 and TRBJ2-7): DTGVSQNPRHKITKRGQNVTFRCDPISEHNRLYWYRQTLGQGPEFLTYFQNEAQLEKSRLLSDRFSAERPKGSFSTLEIQRTEQGDSAMYLCASSLGRGEQYFGPGTRLTVT.

The genes are TRBV5-4 and TRBJ1-2; maybe TRBD1 (6 bases). CDR3 length equals 15 residues. Looked up from germline, CDR1 is SGHNT and CDR2 is YYREEE (reference sequence). V was shortened by 6 bases and J by 5 bases, with 20 bases between the two germline ends. CDR3 sequence (DNA): TGTGCCAGCACCCCCGGACCGGACAGCGAATATGGCTACACCTTC. This sequence encodes CASTPGPDSEYGYTF.

This sequence joins TRBV18 and TRBJ1-2; maybe TRBD1 (6 bases). CDR1 is KGHSH, CDR2 LQKENI, per germline. Trimming pared 4 bases from V and 4 bases from J, leaving 19 bases between. CDR3 length equals 16 residues. The CDR3 DNA sequence: TGTGCCAGCTCACTCGAACCAGGGGATCCCCTCTATGGCTACACCTTC. This gives the protein CASSLEPGDPLYGYTF.

The chain combines TRBV13 with TRBJ2-1; 12 nucleotides agree with TRBD2. The CDR3 spans 15 residues. From germline, CDR1 is PRHDT and CDR2 FYEKMQ (reference sequence). The V and J ends lost 4 bases and 8 bases, in that order; junction bases with no gene match: 6. Here the CDR3 DNA reads TGTGCCAGCAGCTCTAGCGGGGGGGCCATTCATGAGCAGTTCTTC. It is translated as CASSSSGGAIHEQFF. Combining the CDR3 with reference TRBV13 and TRBJ2-1 gives the whole variable domain AAGVIQSPRHLIKEKRETATLKCYPIPRHDTVYWYQQGPGQDPQFLISFYEKMQSDKGSIPDRFSAQQFSDYHSELNMSSLELGDSALYFCASSSSGGAIHEQFFGPGTRLTVL.

V and J are TRBV29-1 and TRBJ1-2; 8 bases align to TRBD1. The germline V gene encodes CDR1 SQVTM and CDR2 ANQGSEA. CDR3 length: 16 residues. Germline trimming cut 3 bases from V and 8 bases from J; bases unmatched to any gene: 17. The DNA for the CDR3 is TGCAGCGTTGATACCCAGGGGGCGCGTGGGACGTGGGGCTACACCTTC. Amino acids: CSVDTQGARGTWGYTF.

This clone has only one observation. V is TRBV29-1 and J is TRBJ2-2; 8 bases align to TRBD1. Germline CDR1 is SQVTM and CDR2 is ANQGSEA. The CDR3 has 14 amino acids. The CDR3 loop is CSAGQGSWTGELFF. The CDR3 DNA follows: TGCAGTGCCGGACAGGGAAGTTGGACCGGGGAGCTGTTTTTT.

The chain carries TRBV5-6 and TRBJ2-7; 8 bases fit TRBD2. V lost 5 bases to trimming and J lost 2 bases; unmatched junction nucleotides: 6. Germline V lookup: CDR1 SGHDT, CDR2 YYEEEE. This CDR3 is built from 14 residues. CDR3 protein: CASSTSGVAYEQYF. The CDR3, as DNA: TGTGCCAGCAGTACTAGCGGCGTTGCCTACGAGCAGTACTTC.

The chain carries TRBV4-1 and TRBJ2-1, with 8 bases matching TRBD2. J lost 3 bases, V lost 0 bases, and 7 bases had no gene match. There are 17 residues in the CDR3. CDR1 and CDR2 (germline): MGHRA, YSYEKL. CDR3 sequence reads: CASSQDTRLASYNEQFF. In nucleotides, the CDR3 is TGCGCCAGCAGCCAAGATACCCGACTAGCGAGCTACAATGAGCAGTTCTTC.

The CDR3 sequence is CASSQEQFGSADGHPSYEQYF. The CDR3 region has the DNA TGTGCCAGCAGCCAAGAGCAGTTTGGGTCGGCGGACGGCCACCCCTCCTACGAGCAGTACTTC. V usage is TRBV4-2 and J usage is TRBJ2-7; D is undetermined. The CDR3 runs to 21 residues. The germline gives CDR1 LGHNA, CDR2 YNFKEQ. V lost 0 bases, J lost 0 bases, and 27 bases lay in between.

This clone occurred once. The chain is built from TRBV4-2 and TRBJ1-1, with TRBD1 matching over 7 bases. The CDR3 extends over 15 amino acids. The germline CDR1 and CDR2 sequences are LGHNA and YNFKEQ. Trimming removed 0 bases from V and 5 bases from J; junction bases left unmatched: 6. This chain's CDR3 is CASSQDPGRGTEAFF. The CDR3 DNA reads as TGTGCCAGCAGCCAAGATCCCGGCAGGGGGACTGAAGCTTTCTTT.

The V gene is TRBV5-4, the J gene TRBJ2-3; 10 bases are shared with TRBD1. V lost 3 bases to trimming and J lost 3 bases; unmatched junction nucleotides: 4. Germline CDR1 is SGHNT and CDR2 is YYREEE (reference sequence). There are 15 residues in the CDR3. CDR3 sequence: CASSSTDRGTDTQYF. The CDR3 DNA sequence: TGTGCCAGCAGCTCCACGGACAGGGGGACAGATACGCAGTATTTT.

This sequence joins TRBV10-2 and TRBJ2-1; D is undetermined. This CDR3 has 13 residues. Trimming shortened V by 4 bases and J by 6 bases, and 10 bases separated the two germline ends. CDR1 and CDR2 from the germline V gene are WSHSY and SAAADI. The CDR3 DNA is TGCGCCAGCAGTGTCCTCCACCTCAATGAGCAGTTCTTC. Translated: CASSVLHLNEQFF.

The chain uses TRBV30 and TRBJ2-5; 9 bases are shared with TRBD1. The CDR3 has 14 residues. Germline values: CDR1 GTSNPN, CDR2 SVGIG (reference sequence). V lost 2 bases to trimming and J lost 4 bases; unmatched junction nucleotides: 5. CDR3 in DNA: TGTGCCTGGAGTTCTAACAGGGGGCGAGAGACCCAGTACTTC. Translation: CAWSSNRGRETQYF.